This is a list of T cell receptor beta chains from one sample in a study of T-cell memory formation after mild COVID-19. MiXCR was run by TCRdb on the 5' RACE reads, yielding one entry per CDR3 protein. This sample has just under 550,000 distinct CDR3 sequences, with around 21% found just once. Sequencing used PBMCs or a T cell subset sorted from them (not recorded which). The receptor source for this set is an adult woman who had mild COVID-19 (a few samples of this study predate the infection). Cell type and time point are not known. Each CDR3 is given with its conserved first and last residue. A D gene is named only where the DNA matches it firmly. Clone sizes are given selectively: once, few, many, or a class where the clone is expanded.

14 NA NA TRBJ1-6 TRBV5-8 CASSPGRAVSPLHF TGTGCCAGCAGCCCGGGCAGGGCAGTATCACCCCTCCACTTT
13 many NA TRBJ1-2 TRBV7-2 CASSSTAFYGYTF TGTGCCAGCAGCTCCACAGCATTCTATGGCTACACCTTC
16 few NA TRBJ1-3 TRBV7-9 CASSPTSPSSGNTIYF TGTGCCAGCAGCCCAACCAGCCCATCCTCTGGAAACACCATATATTTT
17 NA NA TRBJ1-4 TRBV7-9 CASSSLVKPVLNEKLFF TGTGCCAGCAGCTCCTTAGTGAAACCGGTACTTAATGAAAAACTGTTTTTT
13 few NA TRBJ2-3 TRBV11-3 CASSTRTLRAQYF TGTGCCAGCAGCACTCGGACCTTGCGAGCGCAGTATTTT
16 NA TRBD2 TRBJ2-7 TRBV5-3 CARSLDASGRRNEQYF TGTGCCAGAAGCTTGGATGCGAGCGGGAGGAGGAACGAGCAGTACTTC
14 NA NA TRBJ1-2 TRBV7-9 CASSLSGGLYGYTF TGTGCCAGCAGCTTATCAGGTGGGCTCTATGGCTACACCTTC
13 NA NA TRBJ2-1 TRBV15 CATSSGRNNEQFF TGTGCCACCAGCAGCGGCAGAAACAATGAGCAGTTCTTC
14 many TRBD2 TRBJ2-1 TRBV29-1 CSESTSGRATEQFF TGCAGCGAATCCACTAGCGGGAGGGCCACTGAGCAGTTCTTC
15 many TRBD2 TRBJ2-1 TRBV5-1 CASSLLAGAGNEQFF TGCGCCAGCAGCTTGTTAGCGGGGGCGGGAAATGAGCAGTTCTTC
15 many NA TRBJ2-1 TRBV7-3 CASSLRGQSYNEQFF TGTGCCAGCAGCTTAAGGGGGCAGTCCTACAATGAGCAGTTCTTC
14 NA NA TRBJ2-5 TRBV18 CASSTGSGQETQYF TGTGCCAGCTCAACCGGGAGCGGCCAAGAGACCCAGTACTTC
14 NA TRBD1 TRBJ2-3 TRBV11-2 CASSAIRGPDTQYF TGTGCCAGCAGCGCAATCAGGGGGCCAGATACGCAGTATTTT
17 NA TRBD1 TRBJ1-2 TRBV5-1 CASSPGTGGEGNYGYTF TGCGCCAGCAGCCCCGGGACAGGGGGCGAGGGTAACTATGGCTACACCTTC
14 many NA TRBJ2-1 TRBV20-1 CSAAGGALGNEQFF TGCAGTGCAGCGGGCGGGGCGTTAGGGAATGAGCAGTTCTTC
14 NA TRBD1 TRBJ1-1 TRBV5-1 CASSRTGGYTEAFF TGCGCCAGCAGCCGAACAGGGGGCTACACTGAAGCTTTCTTT
15 NA TRBD2 TRBJ2-3 TRBV12-3/TRBV12-4 CASRLAGGRADTQYF TGTGCCAGCAGGCTAGCGGGGGGGCGAGCAGATACGCAGTATTTT
15 NA NA TRBJ2-7 TRBV27 CASTQRGAGTYEQYF TGTGCCAGCACCCAAAGGGGTGCAGGGACCTACGAGCAGTACTTC
13 few NA TRBJ2-4 TRBV12-3/TRBV12-4 CASSSATGDIQYF TGTGCCAGCAGTTCCGCGACCGGGGACATTCAGTACTTC
16 NA TRBD1 TRBJ1-1 TRBV29-1 CSVGTGPLRVNTEAFF TGCAGTGTTGGGACAGGGCCGCTTCGGGTGAACACTGAAGCTTTCTTT
15 NA TRBD1 TRBJ1-5 TRBV24-1 CATSDLGQGDQPQHF TGTGCCACCAGTGATTTGGGGCAGGGGGATCAGCCCCAGCATTTT
13 few TRBD1 TRBJ1-6 TRBV6-6 CASSATGVSPLHF TGTGCCAGCAGCGCTACAGGGGTTTCACCCCTCCACTTT
14 NA NA TRBJ2-7 TRBV30 CAWREAPGGYEQYF TGTGCCTGGAGGGAGGCTCCGGGCGGCTACGAGCAGTACTTC
13 few TRBD1 TRBJ2-5 TRBV20-1 CSARGDRQETQYF TGCAGTGCTAGGGGGGACAGGCAAGAGACCCAGTACTTC
10 few NA TRBJ1-2 TRBV29-1 CSVDSYGYTF TGCAGCGTCGACTCCTATGGCTACACCTTC
16 few TRBD2 TRBJ2-1 TRBV27 CASSLYASGIYNEQFF TGTGCCAGCAGTTTATACGCTAGCGGAATATACAATGAGCAGTTCTTC
19 few TRBD2 TRBJ2-2 TRBV5-1 CASSVPGLAGGGRTGELFF TGCGCCAGCAGCGTCCCGGGACTAGCGGGAGGAGGGCGAACCGGGGAGCTGTTTTTT
15 NA NA TRBJ2-1 TRBV7-2 CASSSRTASYNEQFF TGTGCCAGCAGCTCTCGGACAGCTTCCTACAATGAGCAGTTCTTC
15 few NA TRBJ2-7 TRBV24-1 CATSDPSRSSYEQYF TGTGCCACCAGTGACCCGTCGCGGAGCTCCTACGAGCAGTACTTC
14 few NA TRBJ2-3 TRBV12-3/TRBV12-4 CASSLPEGGGTQYF TGTGCCAGCAGTCTCCCCGAGGGGGGAGGGACGCAGTATTTT
13 NA NA TRBJ1-2 TRBV20-1 CSASGTTNYGYTF TGCAGTGCCAGCGGGACGACCAACTATGGCTACACCTTC
14 NA TRBD1 TRBJ1-4 TRBV5-1 CASSWGQGDEKLFF TGCGCCAGCAGCTGGGGACAGGGAGATGAAAAACTGTTTTTT
15 NA TRBD2 TRBJ2-1 TRBV6-6 CASSYPGGGTNEQFF TGTGCCAGCAGTTACCCCGGCGGGGGTACCAATGAGCAGTTCTTC
12 many NA TRBJ2-5 TRBV18 CASSPRLETQYF TGTGCCAGCTCACCACGTCTGGAAACCCAGTACTTC
15 NA NA TRBJ1-1 TRBV7-9 CASSLSGAPGTEAFF TGTGCCAGCAGCTTATCTGGGGCCCCGGGCACTGAAGCTTTCTTT
14 NA NA TRBJ1-6 TRBV7-9 CASSLTPPGSPLHF TGTGCCAGCAGCTTAACCCCCCCGGGGTCACCCCTCCACTTT
17 NA NA TRBJ1-6 TRBV19 CASREKQGTLRESPLHF TGTGCCAGTAGAGAAAAACAGGGAACTCTCCGAGAATCACCCCTCCACTTT
14 NA NA TRBJ2-7 TRBV7-2 CDSSTNRVLYEQYF TGTGACAGCAGCACCAACAGGGTCCTCTACGAGCAGTACTTC
13 NA NA TRBJ1-5 TRBV30 CAWAAGYSQPQHF TGTGCCTGGGCGGCAGGGTACAGTCAGCCCCAGCATTTT
11 NA TRBD1 TRBJ1-2 TRBV29-1 CSVYRGDGYTF TGCAGCGTTTACAGGGGGGATGGCTACACCTTC
15 NA NA TRBJ1-5 TRBV7-2 CASSSGLYSNQPQHF TGTGCCAGCAGCTCGGGCTTATATAGCAATCAGCCCCAGCATTTT
16 NA TRBD2 TRBJ2-1 TRBV9 CASSPRRAGAYNEQFF TGTGCCAGCAGCCCAAGGAGAGCGGGAGCATACAATGAGCAGTTCTTC
17 NA TRBD1 TRBJ1-2 TRBV27 CASSSLWVGTGDYGYTF TGTGCCAGCAGTTCACTATGGGTCGGGACAGGGGACTATGGCTACACCTTC
16 NA TRBD1 TRBJ2-1 TRBV5-1 CASSPITGQGAGEQFF TGCGCCAGCAGCCCGATTACGGGACAGGGGGCCGGTGAGCAGTTCTTC
16 NA NA TRBJ1-2 TRBV12-2 CASRLASGREDGGYTF TGTGCAAGTCGCTTAGCCTCGGGCAGGGAAGATGGTGGCTACACCTTC
14 NA NA TRBJ2-1 TRBV3-1 CASSQAGPYNEQFF TGTGCCAGCAGCCAAGCTGGTCCGTACAATGAGCAGTTCTTC
18 many TRBD2 TRBJ2-1 TRBV7-2 CASRGLAGGPSSYNEQFF TGTGCCAGCCGCGGACTAGCGGGGGGGCCTAGCTCCTACAATGAGCAGTTCTTC
15 few TRBD1 TRBJ1-5 TRBV6-1 CASRQGTGGNQPQHF TGTGCCAGCAGGCAAGGGACAGGGGGCAATCAGCCCCAGCATTTT
15 few NA TRBJ2-2 TRBV18 CASSAGPPNTGELFF TGTGCCAGCTCGGCAGGGCCTCCGAACACCGGGGAGCTGTTTTTT
16 few TRBD1 TRBJ1-6 TRBV7-2 CASSKRDRQLGAPLHF TGTGCCAGCAGCAAGCGGGACAGGCAGCTGGGAGCACCCCTCCACTTT
17 few NA TRBJ2-7 TRBV4-1 CASSQGGFRDPSYEQYF TGCGCCAGCAGCCAAGGGGGTTTCCGGGACCCCTCCTACGAGCAGTACTTC